Included here is one T cell receptor (beta chain) sequence, with context. The data were taken from a study of T cells in Graves' hyperthyroidism and ophthalmopathy. CDR1 is SQVTM, CDR2 ANQGSEA, per germline. V gave up 6 bases and J gave up 1 base, with 10 bases separating them. CDR3 length: 12 residues. Template material for amplifying TCR beta CDR3 regions consisted of RNA transcripts. The TCR CDR3 first-round RT-PCR relied on the HTBI primer set. A single record per CDR3 protein comes from TCRdb applying MiXCR to the multiplex PCR reads. This table holds fewer than 550,000 distinct CDR3 sequences, around 16% found once.

Sequencing was performed on blood. This chain joins TRBV29-1 and TRBJ2-7; maybe TRBD1 (5 bases). This sequence originates from a woman younger than 35 with Graves' hyperthyroidism. CDR3 protein: CSVVGPSYEQYF. DNA of the CDR3: TGCAGCGTGGTGGGGCCATCCTACGAGCAGTACTTC.